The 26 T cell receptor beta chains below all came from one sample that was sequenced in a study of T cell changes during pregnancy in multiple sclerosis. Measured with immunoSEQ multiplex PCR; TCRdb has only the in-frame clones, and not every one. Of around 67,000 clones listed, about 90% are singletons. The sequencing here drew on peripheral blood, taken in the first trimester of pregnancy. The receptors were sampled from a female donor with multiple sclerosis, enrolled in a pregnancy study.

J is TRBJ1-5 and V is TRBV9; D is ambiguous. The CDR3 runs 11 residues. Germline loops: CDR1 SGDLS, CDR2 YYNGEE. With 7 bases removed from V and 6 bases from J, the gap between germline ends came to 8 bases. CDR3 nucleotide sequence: TGTGCCAGCCTAGGGAGTCAGCCCCAGCATTTT. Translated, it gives CASLGSQPQHF. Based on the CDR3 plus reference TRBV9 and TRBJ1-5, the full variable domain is DSGVTQTPKHLITATGQRVTLRCSPRSGDLSVYWYQQSLDQGLQFLIQYYNGEERAKGNILERFSAQQFPDLHSELNLSSLELGDSALYFCASLGSQPQHFGDGTRLSIL.

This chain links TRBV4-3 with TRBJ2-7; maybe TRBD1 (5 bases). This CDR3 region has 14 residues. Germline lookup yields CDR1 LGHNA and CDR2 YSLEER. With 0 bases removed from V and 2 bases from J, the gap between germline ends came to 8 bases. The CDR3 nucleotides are TGCGCCAGCAGCCAAGAGGCAGGGACCTACGAGCAGTACTTC. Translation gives CASSQEAGTYEQYF.

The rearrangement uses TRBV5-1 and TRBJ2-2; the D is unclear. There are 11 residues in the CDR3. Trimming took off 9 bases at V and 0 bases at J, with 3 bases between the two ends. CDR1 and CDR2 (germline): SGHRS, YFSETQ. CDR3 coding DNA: TGCGCCACCACGAACACCGGGGAGCTGTTTTTT. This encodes CATTNTGELFF. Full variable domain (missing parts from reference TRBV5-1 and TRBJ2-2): KAGVTQTPRYLIKTRGQQVTLSCSPISGHRSVSWYQQTPGQGLQFLFEYFSETQRNKGNFPGRFSGRQFSNSRSEMNVSTLELGDSALYLCATTNTGELFFGEGSRLTVL.

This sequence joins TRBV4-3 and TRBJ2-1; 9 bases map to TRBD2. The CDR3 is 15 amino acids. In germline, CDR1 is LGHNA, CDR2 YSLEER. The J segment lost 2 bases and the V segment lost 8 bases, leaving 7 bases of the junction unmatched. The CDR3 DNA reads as TGCGCCAGCCGGGGCGGGAGGGCCCCCTACAATGAGCAGTTCTTC. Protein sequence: CASRGGRAPYNEQFF.

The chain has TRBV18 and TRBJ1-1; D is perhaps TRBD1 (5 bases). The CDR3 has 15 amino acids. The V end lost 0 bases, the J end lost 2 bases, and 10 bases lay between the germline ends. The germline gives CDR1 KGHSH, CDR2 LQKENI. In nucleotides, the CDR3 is TGTGCCAGCTCACCACCGGGGACTTTTAACACTGAAGCTTTCTTT. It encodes CASSPPGTFNTEAFF. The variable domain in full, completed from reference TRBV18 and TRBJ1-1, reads NAGVMQNPRHLVRRRGQEARLRCSPMKGHSHVYWYRQLPEEGLKFMVYLQKENIIDESGMPKERFSAEFPKEGPSILRIQQVVRGDSAAYFCASSPPGTFNTEAFFGQGTRLTVV.

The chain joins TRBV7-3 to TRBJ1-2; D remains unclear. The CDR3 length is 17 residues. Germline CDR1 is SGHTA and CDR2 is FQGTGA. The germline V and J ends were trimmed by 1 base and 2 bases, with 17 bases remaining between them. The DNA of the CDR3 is TGTGCCAGCAGCTTAATCATGGGCACCGTCCAGAACTATGGCTACACCTTC. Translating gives CASSLIMGTVQNYGYTF.

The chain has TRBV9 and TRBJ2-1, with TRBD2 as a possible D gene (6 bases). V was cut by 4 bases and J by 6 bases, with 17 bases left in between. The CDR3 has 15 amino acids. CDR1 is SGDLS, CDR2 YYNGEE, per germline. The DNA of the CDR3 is TGTGCCAGCAGCCCCCGGGACTTCTCCCTCAATGAGCAGTTCTTC. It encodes CASSPRDFSLNEQFF.

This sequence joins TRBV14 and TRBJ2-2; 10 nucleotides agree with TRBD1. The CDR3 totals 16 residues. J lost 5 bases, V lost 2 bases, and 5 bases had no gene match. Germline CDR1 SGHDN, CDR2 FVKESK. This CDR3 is CASSQLGQGLTGELFF. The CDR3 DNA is TGTGCCAGCAGCCAACTGGGACAGGGGTTAACCGGGGAGCTGTTTTTT.

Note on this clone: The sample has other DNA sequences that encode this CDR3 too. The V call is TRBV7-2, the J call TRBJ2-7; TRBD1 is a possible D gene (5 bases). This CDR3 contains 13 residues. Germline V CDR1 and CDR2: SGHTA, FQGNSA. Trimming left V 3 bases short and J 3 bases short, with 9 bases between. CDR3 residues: CASSFGQGYEQYF. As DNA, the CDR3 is TGTGCCAGCAGCTTTGGGCAGGGCTACGAGCAGTACTTC.

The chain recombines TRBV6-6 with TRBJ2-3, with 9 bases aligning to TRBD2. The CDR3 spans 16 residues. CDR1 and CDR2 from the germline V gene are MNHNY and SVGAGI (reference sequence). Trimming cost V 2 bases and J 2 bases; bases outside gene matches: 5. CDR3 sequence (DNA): TGTGCCAGCAGTTACGGACGCGGGAGGGCCACAGATACGCAGTATTTT. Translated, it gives CASSYGRGRATDTQYF.

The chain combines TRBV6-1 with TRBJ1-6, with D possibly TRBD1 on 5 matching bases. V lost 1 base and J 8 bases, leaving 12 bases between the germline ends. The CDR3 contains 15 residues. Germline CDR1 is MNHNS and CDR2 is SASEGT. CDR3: CASSEEMGRDSPLHF. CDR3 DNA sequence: TGTGCCAGCAGTGAAGAAATGGGCAGGGATTCACCCCTCCACTTT.

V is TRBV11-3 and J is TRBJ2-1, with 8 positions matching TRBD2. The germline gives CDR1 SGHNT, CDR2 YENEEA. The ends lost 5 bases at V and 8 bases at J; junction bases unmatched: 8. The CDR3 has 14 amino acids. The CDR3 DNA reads TGTGCCAGCAGCCCAAGCGGGAGAGCTGATGAGCAGTTCTTC. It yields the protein CASSPSGRADEQFF.

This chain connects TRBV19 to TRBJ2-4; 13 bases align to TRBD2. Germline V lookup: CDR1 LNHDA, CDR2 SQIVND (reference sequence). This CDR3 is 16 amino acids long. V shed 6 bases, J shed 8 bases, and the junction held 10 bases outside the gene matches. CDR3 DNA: TGTGCCAGTAGGCCGGGACTAGCGGGAATGGGGGACATTCAGTACTTC. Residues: CASRPGLAGMGDIQYF.

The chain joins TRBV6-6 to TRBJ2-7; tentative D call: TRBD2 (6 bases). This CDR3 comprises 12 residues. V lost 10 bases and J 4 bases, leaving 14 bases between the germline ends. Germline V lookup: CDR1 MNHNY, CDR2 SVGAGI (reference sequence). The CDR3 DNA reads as TGTGCCACCGGGGAGGTCCCTTACGAGCAGTACTTC. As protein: CATGEVPYEQYF.

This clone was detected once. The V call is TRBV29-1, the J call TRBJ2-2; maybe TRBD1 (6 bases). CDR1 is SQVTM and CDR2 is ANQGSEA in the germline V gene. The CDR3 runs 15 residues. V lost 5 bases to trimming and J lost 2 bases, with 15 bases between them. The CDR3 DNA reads TGCAGCGTTTATCGACGGACAGATAACACCGGGGAGCTGTTTTTT. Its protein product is CSVYRRTDNTGELFF.

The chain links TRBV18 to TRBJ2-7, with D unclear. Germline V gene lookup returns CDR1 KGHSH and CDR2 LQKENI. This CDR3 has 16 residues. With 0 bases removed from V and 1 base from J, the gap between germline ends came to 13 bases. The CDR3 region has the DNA TGTGCCAGCTCACCACCGTCCAGGCGAGCTTCCTACGAGCAGTACTTC. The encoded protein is CASSPPSRRASYEQYF.

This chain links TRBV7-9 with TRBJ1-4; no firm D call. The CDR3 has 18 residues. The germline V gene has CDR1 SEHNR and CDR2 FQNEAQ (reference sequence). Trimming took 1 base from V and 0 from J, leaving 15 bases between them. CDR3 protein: CASSLGQVGRSTNEKLFF. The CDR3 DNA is TGTGCCAGCAGCTTAGGGCAGGTCGGAAGGTCAACTAATGAAAAACTGTTTTTT.

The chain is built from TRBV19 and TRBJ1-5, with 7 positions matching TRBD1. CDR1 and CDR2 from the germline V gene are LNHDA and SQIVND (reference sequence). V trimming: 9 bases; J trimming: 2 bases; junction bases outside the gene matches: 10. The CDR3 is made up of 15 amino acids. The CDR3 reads CASQVTGLGNQPQHF. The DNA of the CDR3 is TGTGCCAGCCAGGTGACAGGGTTAGGCAATCAGCCCCAGCATTTT.

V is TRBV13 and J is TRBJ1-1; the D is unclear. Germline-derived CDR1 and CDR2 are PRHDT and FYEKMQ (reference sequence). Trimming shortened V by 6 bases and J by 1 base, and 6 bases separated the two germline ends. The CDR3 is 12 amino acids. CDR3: CASRPGNTEAFF. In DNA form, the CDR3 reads TGTGCCAGCAGACCAGGGAACACTGAAGCTTTCTTT.

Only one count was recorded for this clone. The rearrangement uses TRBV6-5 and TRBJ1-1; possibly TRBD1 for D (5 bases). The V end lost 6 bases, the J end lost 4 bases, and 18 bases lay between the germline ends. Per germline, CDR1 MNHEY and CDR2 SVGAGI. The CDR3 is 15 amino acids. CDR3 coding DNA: TGTGCCAGCAGAAGGGGCCTACTGAGTGGCACTGAAGCTTTCTTT. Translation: CASRRGLLSGTEAFF.

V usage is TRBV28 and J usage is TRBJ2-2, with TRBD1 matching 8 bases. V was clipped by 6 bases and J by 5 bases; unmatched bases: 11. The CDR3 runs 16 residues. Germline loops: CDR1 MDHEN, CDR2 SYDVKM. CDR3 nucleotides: TGTGCCAGCAGCTCCCCTTCCGGGACAGGTACCGGGGAGCTGTTTTTT. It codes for CASSSPSGTGTGELFF. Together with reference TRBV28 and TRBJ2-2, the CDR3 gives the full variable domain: DVKVTQSSRYLVKRTGEKVFLECVQDMDHENMFWYRQDPGLGLRLIYFSYDVKMKEKGDIPEGYSVSREKKERFSLILESASTNQTSMYLCASSSPSGTGTGELFFGEGSRLTVL.

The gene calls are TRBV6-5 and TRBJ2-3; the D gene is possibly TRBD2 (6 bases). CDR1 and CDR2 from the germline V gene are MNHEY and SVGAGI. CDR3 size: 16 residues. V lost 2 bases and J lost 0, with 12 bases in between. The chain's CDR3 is CASSYSASASTDTQYF. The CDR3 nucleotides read TGTGCCAGCAGTTACAGTGCTAGCGCGAGCACAGATACGCAGTATTTT.

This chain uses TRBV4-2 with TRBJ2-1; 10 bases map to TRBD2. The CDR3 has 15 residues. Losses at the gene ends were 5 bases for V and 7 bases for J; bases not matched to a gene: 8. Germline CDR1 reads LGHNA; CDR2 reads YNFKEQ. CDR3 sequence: CASSGAASGSNEQFF. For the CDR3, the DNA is TGTGCCAGCAGCGGCGCAGCTAGCGGGAGTAATGAGCAGTTCTTC.

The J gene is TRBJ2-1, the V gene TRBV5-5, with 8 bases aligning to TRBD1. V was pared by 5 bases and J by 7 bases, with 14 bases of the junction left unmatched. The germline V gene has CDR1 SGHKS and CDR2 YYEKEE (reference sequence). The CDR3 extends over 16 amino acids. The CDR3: CASRLTWQGAGNEQFF. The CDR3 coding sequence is TGTGCCAGCAGGCTTACGTGGCAGGGGGCGGGTAATGAGCAGTTCTTC.

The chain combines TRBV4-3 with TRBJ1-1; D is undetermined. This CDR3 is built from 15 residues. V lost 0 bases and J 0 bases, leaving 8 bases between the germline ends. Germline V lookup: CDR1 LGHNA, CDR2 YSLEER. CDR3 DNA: TGCGCCAGCAGCCAAGATCGGGAATTGAACACTGAAGCTTTCTTT. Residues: CASSQDRELNTEAFF.

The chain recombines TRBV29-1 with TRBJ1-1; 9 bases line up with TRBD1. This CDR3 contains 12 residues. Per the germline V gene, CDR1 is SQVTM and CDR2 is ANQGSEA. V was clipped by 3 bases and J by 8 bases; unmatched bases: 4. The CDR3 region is CSVDTGTGEAFF. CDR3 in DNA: TGCAGCGTTGACACCGGGACAGGGGAAGCTTTCTTT.